A selection of T cell receptor beta chains follows, all from one sample in a study of cytomegalovirus exposure and HLA in healthy donors. The table came from immunoSEQ multiplex PCR; TCRdb's copy has only in-frame clones and leaves some out. This table has roughly 140,000 clones, roughly 82% appearing once. The sample consisted of PBMCs. These receptors were obtained from a woman aged 50 to 60 in good health and CMV-seropositive. Both conserved end residues are part of each CDR3. The order of the fields is CDR3 DNA, CDR3 protein, J gene, D gene, clone size, V gene. D genes are given only for firm matches. Expanded clones get a size class; other rows say once, few or many, or leave the size out.

CDR3nt: TGTGCCAGCAGTTACTCCGGCAGGGCCGGGGCCAACGTCCTGACTTTC
CDR3aa: CASSYSGRAGANVLTF
j_gene: TRBJ2-6
d_gene: -
abundance: -
v_gene: TRBV6-5

CDR3nt: TGTGCCAGCAGCTTAGTTGGACAGGGATCGGAGACCCAGTACTTC
CDR3aa: CASSLVGQGSETQYF
j_gene: TRBJ2-5
d_gene: TRBD1
abundance: -
v_gene: TRBV7-8

CDR3nt: TGTGCCAGCAGTGAATGGGGGGGGAGGTCTGGGGCCAACGTCCTGACTTTC
CDR3aa: CASSEWGGRSGANVLTF
j_gene: TRBJ2-6
d_gene: TRBD2
abundance: -
v_gene: TRBV25-1

CDR3nt: TGTGCCAGCAGCTCGACTAGCGGGGGCCGTACAGATACGCAGTATTTT
CDR3aa: CASSSTSGGRTDTQYF
j_gene: TRBJ2-3
d_gene: TRBD2
abundance: -
v_gene: TRBV2

CDR3nt: TGCGCCAGCAGTGAGACAGGTCCTACCGGGGAGCTGTTTTTT
CDR3aa: CASSETGPTGELFF
j_gene: TRBJ2-2
d_gene: -
abundance: -
v_gene: TRBV10-2

CDR3nt: TGTGCCAGCAGCTCCCTAGTACTTGACTCCTACGAGCAGTACTTC
CDR3aa: CASSSLVLDSYEQYF
j_gene: TRBJ2-7
d_gene: -
abundance: -
v_gene: TRBV7-9

CDR3nt: TGTGCCTGGAGTGTATTGGCGGAGAACACTGAAGCTTTCTTT
CDR3aa: CAWSVLAENTEAFF
j_gene: TRBJ1-1
d_gene: -
abundance: -
v_gene: TRBV30

CDR3nt: TGTGCCAGCAGCTTAGAGGCTAGCGGGGGTTCTGGAGAGGTCTTC
CDR3aa: CASSLEASGGSGEVF
j_gene: TRBJ2-1
d_gene: TRBD2
abundance: -
v_gene: TRBV11-2

CDR3nt: TGTGCCAGCAGCTCGACTAGTTACACCGGGGAGCTGTTTTTT
CDR3aa: CASSSTSYTGELFF
j_gene: TRBJ2-2
d_gene: -
abundance: once
v_gene: TRBV7-6

CDR3nt: TGTGCCAGCAGCTTCCCCCGGGGGGCGGGGGCCTCCGGGGAGCTGTTTTTT
CDR3aa: CASSFPRGAGASGELFF
j_gene: TRBJ2-2
d_gene: -
abundance: -
v_gene: TRBV7-6

CDR3nt: TGTGCCAGCAGTTTGGACGGGACAGGGAGTGAAAAACTGTTTTTT
CDR3aa: CASSLDGTGSEKLFF
j_gene: TRBJ1-4
d_gene: TRBD1
abundance: -
v_gene: TRBV27

CDR3nt: TGCGCCAGCAGCCCAGACCCGCAGAGGATGAACGAGCAGTACTTC
CDR3aa: CASSPDPQRMNEQYF
j_gene: TRBJ2-7
d_gene: -
abundance: -
v_gene: TRBV5-1

CDR3nt: TGTGCCAGTAGTATAAGAGGGAGGGATGAGCAGTTCTTC
CDR3aa: CASSIRGRDEQFF
j_gene: TRBJ2-1
d_gene: TRBD2
abundance: -
v_gene: TRBV19

CDR3nt: TGTGCCAGCAGCTCCCCCCTCCGGGGGGAGCAGTACTTC
CDR3aa: CASSSPLRGEQYF
j_gene: TRBJ2-7
d_gene: -
abundance: -
v_gene: TRBV9

CDR3nt: TGCGCCAGCAGCAAAGGAGGGGCGCCCACAGATACGCAGTATTTT
CDR3aa: CASSKGGAPTDTQYF
j_gene: TRBJ2-3
d_gene: -
abundance: -
v_gene: TRBV5-1

CDR3nt: TGCGCCAGCTCTCTATCGGGCTACGAGCAGTACTTC
CDR3aa: CASSLSGYEQYF
j_gene: TRBJ2-7
d_gene: -
abundance: -
v_gene: TRBV23-1

CDR3nt: TGCGCCAGCAGCTTGGGACAGACCTCCTATGGCTACACCTTC
CDR3aa: CASSLGQTSYGYTF
j_gene: TRBJ1-2
d_gene: -
abundance: -
v_gene: TRBV5-1

CDR3nt: TGTGCCAGCAGCTTAAATTTCAGAACCTCTGGGGCCAACGTCCTGACTTTC
CDR3aa: CASSLNFRTSGANVLTF
j_gene: TRBJ2-6
d_gene: -
abundance: -
v_gene: TRBV7-2

CDR3nt: TGTGCCACCAGCCGGGACAAGAACTACGAGCAGTACTTC
CDR3aa: CATSRDKNYEQYF
j_gene: TRBJ2-7
d_gene: -
abundance: once
v_gene: TRBV15

CDR3nt: TGTGCCAGCAGTGTGGAGGGGCTAAACGCCGAGCAGTACTTC
CDR3aa: CASSVEGLNAEQYF
j_gene: TRBJ2-7
d_gene: -
abundance: -
v_gene: TRBV2

CDR3nt: TGTGCCAGCAGTTACTCTCAGGGCTCTGGAAACACCATATATTTT
CDR3aa: CASSYSQGSGNTIYF
j_gene: TRBJ1-3
d_gene: -
abundance: -
v_gene: TRBV6-5

CDR3nt: TGTGCCAGCTCCCGTGGCAGCACAGATACGCAGTATTTT
CDR3aa: CASSRGSTDTQYF
j_gene: TRBJ2-3
d_gene: -
abundance: -
v_gene: TRBV7-2

CDR3nt: TGTGCCAGCAGCTTAAACAGGGGAAATGGAAACACCATATATTTT
CDR3aa: CASSLNRGNGNTIYF
j_gene: TRBJ1-3
d_gene: TRBD1
abundance: -
v_gene: TRBV5-4

CDR3nt: TGTGCCAGTAATACAGGGAACTATGGCTACACCTTC
CDR3aa: CASNTGNYGYTF
j_gene: TRBJ1-2
d_gene: -
abundance: -
v_gene: TRBV2

CDR3nt: TGCAGCGTAGTTCAGGGTTCCCACGAGCAGTACTTC
CDR3aa: CSVVQGSHEQYF
j_gene: TRBJ2-7
d_gene: -
abundance: -
v_gene: TRBV29-1

CDR3nt: TGTGCCAGCAGTCAAGGAGTTACCGGGGAGCTGTTTTTT
CDR3aa: CASSQGVTGELFF
j_gene: TRBJ2-2
d_gene: -
abundance: few
v_gene: TRBV7-3

CDR3nt: TGCAGCGTACCAGGGACTTCCTCTCGGGGCACCGGGGAGCTGTTTTTT
CDR3aa: CSVPGTSSRGTGELFF
j_gene: TRBJ2-2
d_gene: -
abundance: -
v_gene: TRBV29-1

CDR3nt: TGCGCCAGCAGCCCAGACAGGGGGGGCGACTATGGCTACACCTTC
CDR3aa: CASSPDRGGDYGYTF
j_gene: TRBJ1-2
d_gene: TRBD1
abundance: -
v_gene: TRBV5-1

CDR3nt: TGCGCCAGCAGTGAGTCAATGGAGGGGCGCCGGTCCTATGGCTACACCTTC
CDR3aa: CASSESMEGRRSYGYTF
j_gene: TRBJ1-2
d_gene: -
abundance: -
v_gene: TRBV10-1

CDR3nt: TGTGCCAGCACCCCCGGGTCGACAGGGAACTACGAGCAGTACTTC
CDR3aa: CASTPGSTGNYEQYF
j_gene: TRBJ2-7
d_gene: TRBD1
abundance: -
v_gene: TRBV9

CDR3nt: TGTGCCTCCACTATAGGGTCTCGGGGTCCGCCCCAGCATTTT
CDR3aa: CASTIGSRGPPQHF
j_gene: TRBJ1-5
d_gene: -
abundance: -
v_gene: TRBV30

CDR3nt: TGCGCCAGCAGCCCACAGACAGGAACCTACGAGCAGTACTTC
CDR3aa: CASSPQTGTYEQYF
j_gene: TRBJ2-7
d_gene: -
abundance: once
v_gene: TRBV4-1

CDR3nt: TGTGCCAGTAGTTGGGACAGATCGTACACTGAAGCTTTCTTT
CDR3aa: CASSWDRSYTEAFF
j_gene: TRBJ1-1
d_gene: TRBD1
abundance: -
v_gene: TRBV19

CDR3nt: TGCGCCAGCAGCATTGGGCCAAACCAGGGTTCTCAGCCCCAGCATTTT
CDR3aa: CASSIGPNQGSQPQHF
j_gene: TRBJ1-5
d_gene: -
abundance: -
v_gene: TRBV5-1

CDR3nt: TGTGCCAGCAGCTTGGGGCGGACCCGGGAGCTGTTTTTT
CDR3aa: CASSLGRTRELFF
j_gene: TRBJ2-2
d_gene: -
abundance: -
v_gene: TRBV13

CDR3nt: TGTGCCACCAGCAGACCCCAGACCGGGGAGCTGTTTTTT
CDR3aa: CATSRPQTGELFF
j_gene: TRBJ2-2
d_gene: -
abundance: -
v_gene: TRBV15

CDR3nt: TGCGCCAGCAGTGACCAGGGCTCCTACGAGCAGTACTTC
CDR3aa: CASSDQGSYEQYF
j_gene: TRBJ2-7
d_gene: -
abundance: -
v_gene: TRBV10-1

CDR3nt: TGTGCCAGCAGCCCCGGGACTCTTAGCTCCTACGAGCAGTACTTC
CDR3aa: CASSPGTLSSYEQYF
j_gene: TRBJ2-7
d_gene: -
abundance: -
v_gene: TRBV5-6

CDR3nt: TGTGCCAGCAGGGGTTCCGACAGAGGATATGGCTACACCTTC
CDR3aa: CASRGSDRGYGYTF
j_gene: TRBJ1-2
d_gene: -
abundance: -
v_gene: TRBV2

CDR3nt: TGTGCCGTATCGACCCAGACGGGCCCAGGGGAAAAACTGTTTTTT
CDR3aa: CAVSTQTGPGEKLFF
j_gene: TRBJ1-4
d_gene: -
abundance: -
v_gene: TRBV19

CDR3nt: TGTGCCTGGAGTGTACGGGGGACCTCGGAGACCCAGTACTTC
CDR3aa: CAWSVRGTSETQYF
j_gene: TRBJ2-5
d_gene: -
abundance: -
v_gene: TRBV30

CDR3nt: TGTGCCAGCAGTGAATATTCTCGTGCAACTAATGAAAAACTGTTTTTT
CDR3aa: CASSEYSRATNEKLFF
j_gene: TRBJ1-4
d_gene: -
abundance: -
v_gene: TRBV6-1